One and the same sample provided the 9 T cell receptor beta chains below, sequenced in a study of sequential checkpoint blockade in melanoma. Assay used: immunoSEQ multiplex PCR; TCRdb lists only in-frame clones, some missing. In the table there are approximately 37,000 clones, just under 85% of which are singletons. Sample treatment: randomized to nivolumab then ipilimumab (arm A) or the reverse (arm B). The sequencing used CD8+ T cells sorted from blood (inferred from file names), collected from a patient given nivolumab and ipilimumab in sequence. These receptor sequences come from a human donor with melanoma.

This sequence joins TRBV27 and TRBJ1-1; TRBD1 matches 9 bases. Germline V gene sequence: CDR1 MNHEY, CDR2 SMNVEV (reference sequence). The CDR3 totals 14 residues. Losses at the gene ends were 4 bases for V and 3 bases for J; bases not matched to a gene: 3. Written as DNA, the CDR3 is TGTGCCAGCAGTTCCGACAGGGGGTACACTGAAGCTTTCTTT. Translated: CASSSDRGYTEAFF.

This clone was observed once. This sequence joins TRBV7-9 and TRBJ2-5; no definite D call. Judging by the DNA end, TRBJ2-7 fits better; the J call may be wrong. Germline loops: CDR1 SEHNR, CDR2 FQNEAQ (reference sequence). CDR3 size: 15 residues. CDR3 DNA: TGTGCCAGCAGCCCCGCGAACCAGGTTACCTACGAGCAGTACTTC. This gives the protein CASSPANQVTYEQYF.

The V gene is TRBV2, the J gene TRBJ1-2; a possible D gene is TRBD1 (6 bases). From germline, CDR1 is SNHLY and CDR2 FYNNEI. CDR3 length equals 14 residues. With 8 bases removed from V and 7 bases from J, the gap between germline ends came to 20 bases. The CDR3 DNA reads as TGTGCCAGCCTTGAGGGGGGGCTTGATCTTGGCTACACCTTC. Protein: CASLEGGLDLGYTF.

The chain recombines TRBV7-9 with TRBJ2-1; TRBD2 aligns across 10 bases. Germline trimming cut 1 base from V and 7 bases from J; bases unmatched to any gene: 7. The germline V gene encodes CDR1 SEHNR and CDR2 FQNEAQ (reference sequence). The CDR3 extends over 16 amino acids. The CDR3 reads CASSLVSGGAWNEQFF. Written as DNA, the CDR3 is TGTGCCAGCAGCTTAGTGAGCGGGGGGGCCTGGAATGAGCAGTTCTTC.

This chain joins TRBV6-5 and TRBJ1-1; no definite D call. The V end lost 2 bases, the J end lost 3 bases, and 13 bases lay between the germline ends. Germline values: CDR1 MNHEY, CDR2 SVGAGI. This CDR3 contains 15 residues. The CDR3 coding sequence is TGTGCCAGCAGTTACCCGGGAGAGCGATACACTGAAGCTTTCTTT. Translated, it gives CASSYPGERYTEAFF.

The chain combines TRBV10-2 with TRBJ1-4, with D tentatively TRBD1 (6 bases). CDR3 length: 13 amino acids. Trimming shortened V by 9 bases and J by 8 bases, and 16 bases separated the two germline ends. Looked up from germline, CDR1 is WSHSY and CDR2 is SAAADI. In nucleotides, the CDR3 is TGCGCCAGTCAGGGGATCAGGGGAGAAAAACTGTTTTTT. Translating it yields CASQGIRGEKLFF.

The chain carries TRBV5-6 and TRBJ2-7, with TRBD1 matching 8 bases. The CDR3 runs 15 residues. The germline V gene encodes CDR1 SGHDT and CDR2 YYEEEE. The V and J ends lost 2 bases and 0 bases, in that order; junction bases with no gene match: 4. CDR3 bases: TGTGCCAGCAGCTTCGGACAGGGAAGCTCCTACGAGCAGTACTTC. Translating gives CASSFGQGSSYEQYF.

The chain carries TRBV7-9 and TRBJ2-2, with TRBD1 matching 9 bases. This CDR3 has 18 amino acids. V dropped 3 bases and J dropped 5; count of bases not matched to a gene: 13. Germline values: CDR1 SEHNR, CDR2 FQNEAQ (reference sequence). This chain's CDR3 is CASSFYLSDRGPTGELFF. CDR3 nucleotide sequence: TGTGCCAGCAGCTTCTACCTATCGGACAGGGGACCGACCGGGGAGCTGTTTTTT.

The chain employs TRBV29-1 and TRBJ2-2; TRBD1 is a possible D gene (6 bases). The CDR3 runs to 12 residues. Germline-derived CDR1 and CDR2 are SQVTM and ANQGSEA. V was clipped by 6 bases and J by 6 bases, with 11 bases between them. The CDR3 protein is CSVSGAAGELFF. DNA of the CDR3: TGCAGCGTATCAGGGGCGGCCGGGGAGCTGTTTTTT.